The 31 T cell receptor beta chains below were found in one sample sequenced in a study of shared clonotypes between healthy human individuals. Sequencing was performed with immunoSEQ multiplex PCR; in TCRdb, only in-frame clones are kept and a portion is missing. The sample includes approximately 740,000 clones, roughly 92% of them seen just once. As defined, naive CD8 cells were CD45RO-negative and positively selected for CCR7, with terminally differentiated effector memory CD45RA+ cells excluded. The sequencing sample was made of naive CD8+ T cells sorted from blood. Every receptor here comes from a man aged 25-45 years in good health.

This clone was counted ten times or more. This rearrangement joins TRBV5-1 to TRBJ2-2, with TRBD2 matching 8 bases. The CDR3 has 16 amino acids. Germline V gene sequence: CDR1 SGHRS, CDR2 YFSETQ. Trimming at V came to 2 bases and at J to 0 bases, leaving 3 bases not matched to a gene. CDR3 protein: CASSFGRASNTGELFF. The CDR3 DNA reads as TGCGCCAGCAGCTTCGGGAGGGCATCGAACACCGGGGAGCTGTTTTTT.

The rearrangement uses TRBV7-9 and TRBJ2-3, with 10 bases fitting TRBD2. The CDR3 is made up of 17 amino acids. V trimming: 2 bases; J trimming: 2 bases; junction bases outside the gene matches: 7. CDR1 SEHNR and CDR2 FQNEAQ come from the germline V gene (reference sequence). Here the CDR3 reads CASSLSSSGRVTDTQYF. In nucleotides, the CDR3 is TGTGCCAGCAGCTTAAGTTCTAGCGGGAGAGTCACAGATACGCAGTATTTT.

This clone has just one count. The V call is TRBV27, the J call TRBJ2-4, with a weak D call TRBD2 (7 bases). Germline CDR1 is MNHEY and CDR2 is SMNVEV (reference sequence). CDR3 size: 14 residues. V was cut by 2 bases and J by 6 bases, with 11 bases left in between. CDR3 nucleotide sequence: TGTGCCAGCAGTTTAGGACTAGGGGGAAACATTCAGTACTTC. This sequence encodes CASSLGLGGNIQYF.

The gene calls are TRBV6-5 and TRBJ2-7, with D uncertain. The V gene's germline CDR1 is MNHEY and CDR2 SVGAGI. This CDR3 comprises 13 residues. Trimming took off 6 bases at V and 3 bases at J, with 12 bases between the two ends. The CDR3 protein is CASRLDGDYEQYF. CDR3 nucleotide sequence: TGTGCCAGCAGATTGGACGGAGACTACGAGCAGTACTTC.

This chain joins TRBV5-5 and TRBJ2-3; 8 bases map to TRBD1. V shed 7 bases and J 3 bases; nucleotides not matched to a gene: 13. The CDR3 totals 16 residues. CDR1 and CDR2 (germline): SGHKS, YYEKEE (reference sequence). The CDR3 DNA sequence: TGTGCCAGCTGGGGGCAGGGGGCGGTTGAAACAGATACGCAGTATTTT. This encodes CASWGQGAVETDTQYF. The full variable domain, rest sourced from reference TRBV5-5 and TRBJ2-3, is DAGVTQSPTHLIKTRGQQVTLRCSPISGHKSVSWYQQVLGQGPQFIFQYYEKEERGRGNFPDRFSARQFPNYSSELNVNALLLGDSALYLCASWGQGAVETDTQYFGPGTRLTVL.

This rearrangement joins TRBV10-1 to TRBJ2-7; perhaps TRBD2 as D (5 bases). Germline-derived CDR1 and CDR2 are WNHNN and SYGVQD (reference sequence). The CDR3 extends over 15 amino acids. Trimming removed 4 bases at V and 2 bases at J, with 15 bases between. The CDR3 loop reads CASSGPGSGAYEQYF. DNA for the CDR3: TGCGCCAGCAGTGGCCCGGGGAGTGGGGCCTACGAGCAGTACTTC.

This rearrangement joins TRBV6-5 to TRBJ2-5; D gene unclear. This CDR3 is built from 14 residues. Germline V gives CDR1 MNHEY, CDR2 SVGAGI. The V end lost 5 bases, the J end lost 5 bases, and 15 bases lay between the germline ends. CDR3: CASSHRRNGETQYF. The CDR3 DNA is TGTGCCAGCAGTCATCGACGCAATGGGGAGACCCAGTACTTC.

The chain couples TRBV28 to TRBJ2-2; no firm D call. The V and J ends lost 2 bases and 4 bases respectively, with 8 bases between them. Germline CDR1 MDHEN, CDR2 SYDVKM. This CDR3 is built from 14 residues. CDR3 sequence (DNA): TGTGCCAGCAGTTTAGAACAGTCCACCGGGGAGCTGTTTTTT. Its translation: CASSLEQSTGELFF.

This clone was found a few times. The chain employs TRBV10-1 and TRBJ2-7; a possible D gene is TRBD2 (6 bases). V lost 0 bases and J lost 6, with 12 bases in between. CDR1 is WNHNN, CDR2 SYGVQD, per germline (reference sequence). The CDR3 is 14 amino acids. CDR3 sequence: CASSESGTGGEQYF. The CDR3 DNA reads TGCGCCAGCAGTGAGTCTGGAACCGGGGGCGAGCAGTACTTC.

The chain uses TRBV5-6 and TRBJ2-1; 11 bases align to TRBD2. CDR1 is SGHDT, CDR2 YYEEEE, per germline. The CDR3 length is 16 residues. V shed 5 bases, J shed 0 bases, and the junction held 4 bases outside the gene matches. The CDR3 DNA reads TGTGCCAGCAGAATAGCGGGAGGGAGCTCCTACAATGAGCAGTTCTTC. Translation: CASRIAGGSSYNEQFF. Filled out from reference TRBV5-6 and TRBJ2-1, the complete variable domain reads DAGVTQSPTHLIKTRGQQVTLRCSPKSGHDTVSWYQQALGQGPQFIFQYYEEEERQRGNFPDRFSGHQFPNYSSELNVNALLLGDSALYLCASRIAGGSSYNEQFFGPGTRLTVL.

This rearrangement joins TRBV19 to TRBJ2-7, with D perhaps given as TRBD1 or TRBD2 (6 bases each). Germline CDR1 and CDR2: LNHDA and SQIVND (reference sequence). Trimming removed 8 bases from V and 7 bases from J, with 24 bases in between. The CDR3 is 15 residues long. The CDR3 here is CASGKQGLGTVEQYF. CDR3 sequence (DNA): TGTGCCAGTGGTAAACAGGGACTTGGAACTGTGGAGCAGTACTTC.

This rearrangement joins TRBV11-2 to TRBJ2-5, with D unresolved. V lost 3 bases to trimming and J lost 1 base, with 9 bases between them. This CDR3 is built from 14 residues. Germline CDR1 and CDR2: SGHAT and FQNNGV. The CDR3, as DNA: TGTGCCAGCAGCTTGTTTGCGGCCCAAGAGACCCAGTACTTC. Translated, it gives CASSLFAAQETQYF.

The chain links TRBV27 to TRBJ2-3; TRBD2 agrees at 10 bases. This CDR3 region has 15 residues. The trim removed 8 bases at V and 2 bases at J, leaving 7 bases unmatched. Germline loops: CDR1 MNHEY, CDR2 SMNVEV (reference sequence). As DNA, the CDR3 is TGTGCCAGCGGAAGACTAGCGGGCCCCACAGATACGCAGTATTTT. Amino acids: CASGRLAGPTDTQYF.

The chain has TRBV11-3 and TRBJ2-3; 12 bases are shared with TRBD2. The CDR3 is 18 amino acids. Trimming removed 1 base from V and 0 bases from J; junction bases left unmatched: 5. Germline V gene lookup returns CDR1 SGHNT and CDR2 YENEEA. In DNA form, the CDR3 reads TGTGCCAGCAGCTTAGGCCCTGGGACTAGCGGGAGCACAGATACGCAGTATTTT. This translates into CASSLGPGTSGSTDTQYF.

This chain links TRBV7-6 with TRBJ2-1, with D maybe TRBD2 (5 bases). Trimming pared 2 bases from V and 7 bases from J, leaving 15 bases between. CDR1 is SGHVS and CDR2 is FNYEAQ in the germline V gene. The CDR3 is made up of 15 amino acids. CDR3 sequence: CASSLLAGPGNEQFF. CDR3 bases: TGTGCCAGCAGCTTATTAGCTGGACCGGGAAATGAGCAGTTCTTC.

This clone has just one count. This chain connects TRBV5-6 to TRBJ1-3; D is unclear. Trimming took 0 bases from V and 1 from J, leaving 11 bases between them. The CDR3 has 16 residues. Germline V gives CDR1 SGHDT, CDR2 YYEEEE. The CDR3 loop reads CASSLVPKTSGNTIYF. CDR3 nucleotide sequence: TGTGCCAGCAGCTTGGTTCCAAAGACATCTGGAAACACCATATATTTT.

The J gene is TRBJ2-3, the V gene TRBV9; TRBD2 matches at 12 bases. Germline V gene sequence: CDR1 SGDLS, CDR2 YYNGEE. The CDR3 is made up of 15 amino acids. V lost 2 bases and J lost 6; bases outside the gene matches: 4. CDR3 bases: TGTGCCAGCAGCGTCAGACTAGCGGGAGATGATACGCAGTATTTT. Translation gives CASSVRLAGDDTQYF.

The gene calls are TRBV9 and TRBJ2-3; either TRBD1 or TRBD2 may fit D (6 bases each). The CDR3 consists of 11 residues. V was cut by 5 bases and J by 14 bases, with 15 bases left in between. The germline gives CDR1 SGDLS, CDR2 YYNGEE. The CDR3 spells CASRLGGSLYF. The CDR3 DNA reads TGTGCCAGCAGGTTGGGGGGCTCGTTGTATTTT.

The chain employs TRBV7-9 and TRBJ2-4; 7 nucleotides match TRBD1. The CDR3 is 15 amino acids. V lost 5 bases, J lost 3 bases, and 7 bases stayed unmatched. Germline V gene sequence: CDR1 SEHNR, CDR2 FQNEAQ (reference sequence). The CDR3 DNA follows: TGTGCCAGCAGCCGGACAGGATCTGGCAAAAACATTCAGTACTTC. Translation: CASSRTGSGKNIQYF.

The chain combines TRBV29-1 with TRBJ2-1; a possible D gene is TRBD1 (5 bases). Trimming left V 5 bases short and J 7 bases short, with 12 bases between. The CDR3 contains 12 residues. CDR1 is SQVTM and CDR2 is ANQGSEA in the germline V gene. The CDR3: CSVLGEGNEQFF. Here the CDR3 DNA reads TGCAGCGTTCTAGGGGAAGGGAATGAGCAGTTCTTC.

The chain is built from TRBV14 and TRBJ1-2; D might be TRBD1 (6 bases). Germline values: CDR1 SGHDN, CDR2 FVKESK. V was trimmed by 4 bases and J by 4 bases, leaving 16 bases between them. The CDR3 is made up of 15 amino acids. The CDR3 region is CASSRRESRGYGYTF. CDR3 in DNA: TGTGCCAGCAGCCGTCGGGAATCCAGGGGCTATGGCTACACCTTC.

The genes are TRBV5-4 and TRBJ2-3, with D perhaps TRBD2 (6 bases). Germline V lookup: CDR1 SGHNT, CDR2 YYREEE (reference sequence). Trimming took off 2 bases at V and 3 bases at J, with 13 bases between the two ends. The CDR3 consists of 15 residues. The DNA of the CDR3 is TGTGCCAGCAGCTTCTTTGGGGGACTTACAGATACGCAGTATTTT. Its protein product is CASSFFGGLTDTQYF.

Here the CDR3 DNA reads TGTGCCAGCAGCGGTGGAGGGACAGGGTTAGTCACCGGGGAGCTGTTTTTT. It codes for CASSGGGTGLVTGELFF. The chain links TRBV9 to TRBJ2-2; 9 nucleotides align to TRBD1. V dropped 3 bases and J dropped 4; count of bases not matched to a gene: 10. The germline CDR1 and CDR2 sequences are SGDLS and YYNGEE. The CDR3 runs to 17 residues.

J is TRBJ2-1 and V is TRBV2; TRBD2 agrees at 7 bases. The CDR3 runs 14 residues. The J segment lost 8 bases and the V segment lost 0 bases, leaving 4 bases of the junction unmatched. In germline, CDR1 is SNHLY, CDR2 FYNNEI. The CDR3 nucleotides read TGTGCCAGCAGTGAAGCGGGAGGGCACGATGAGCAGTTCTTC. Protein: CASSEAGGHDEQFF.

The rearrangement joins TRBV7-8 to TRBJ2-1; 12 bases match TRBD2. Germline V gene lookup returns CDR1 SGHVS and CDR2 FQNEAQ. After removal of 2 bases from V and 8 bases from J, the junction contained 4 bases not matched to a gene. This CDR3 has 15 amino acids. CDR3 loop: CASSLPGLAGDEQFF. Here the CDR3 DNA reads TGTGCCAGCAGCTTACCGGGACTAGCGGGCGATGAGCAGTTCTTC.

The V call is TRBV27, the J call TRBJ1-5; D gene ambiguous. Looked up from germline, CDR1 is MNHEY and CDR2 is SMNVEV (reference sequence). This CDR3 is built from 13 residues. V gave up 8 bases and J gave up 0 bases, with 8 bases separating them. The DNA of the CDR3 is TGTGCCAGCGGAGACCGTAGCAATCAGCCCCAGCATTTT. It encodes CASGDRSNQPQHF.

V gene TRBV7-2 combines with J gene TRBJ2-7, with D possibly matching TRBD1 (5 bases). The CDR3 contains 14 residues. The germline CDR1 and CDR2 sequences are SGHTA and FQGNSA. Trimming shortened V by 5 bases and J by 0 bases, and 11 bases separated the two germline ends. CDR3: CASSTHQGSYEQYF. CDR3 coding DNA: TGTGCCAGCAGCACGCACCAGGGCTCCTACGAGCAGTACTTC.

The chain links TRBV30 to TRBJ2-7; D may match TRBD1 or TRBD2 (5 bases each). Germline V gene data show CDR1 as GTSNPN and CDR2 as SVGIG (reference sequence). This CDR3 is 11 amino acids long. V dropped 2 bases and J dropped 6 bases, with 8 bases sitting between them. The CDR3 DNA is TGTGCCTGGAGTTCCGGGGCCGAGCAGTACTTC. Translation gives CAWSSGAEQYF.

V and J are TRBV10-3 and TRBJ2-7; the match to TRBD1 covers 7 bases. CDR1 is ENHRY and CDR2 is SYGVKD in the germline V gene. The CDR3 length is 14 residues. Germline trimming cut 0 bases from V and 6 bases from J; bases unmatched to any gene: 5. As DNA, the CDR3 is TGTGCCATCAGTGAGTCGGGGACAGTAGGCGAGCAGTACTTC. Its translation is CAISESGTVGEQYF.

The CDR3, as DNA: TGCGCCAGCAGCCTCGGGGGGAGTTCCTACGAGCAGTACTTC. Its protein is CASSLGGSSYEQYF. The chain uses TRBV4-3 and TRBJ2-7; TRBD2 matches at 7 bases. This CDR3 comprises 14 residues. V shed 4 bases and J 1 base; nucleotides not matched to a gene: 4. CDR1 LGHNA and CDR2 YSLEER come from the germline V gene.

The genes are TRBV9 and TRBJ1-1, with D possibly being TRBD1 (5 bases). The CDR3 has 14 residues. Germline lookup yields CDR1 SGDLS and CDR2 YYNGEE. The V end was cut by 4 bases, the J end by 6 bases, with 16 bases between. The CDR3 region has the DNA TGTGCCAGCAGCCCGGACATGGGGTTTCCTGAAGCTTTCTTT. Its protein product is CASSPDMGFPEAFF.